This T cell receptor beta chain was found in a study of OX40 agonist ivuxolimab in advanced cancers. Study summary: Three individuals attained partial responses, comprising one hepatocellular carcinoma case and two cutaneous melanoma cases. The study's findings and limits: The average count of expanded clones was higher among CD8+ T cells than among CD4+. It was also the case that some nonresponders had low normalized T-cell clonal expansion.

Using immunoSEQ multiplex PCR, the repertoire was profiled, and TCRdb retains in-frame clones only, with some absent. This table holds around 150,000 clones, roughly nine tenths found once. Remarks on this clone: Its antigen is unknown.

A history of autoimmune disease or systemic immunosuppression excluded patients. This clonotype was obtained from an adult with an advanced solid tumor such as melanoma, head and neck, liver or kidney cancer. Specimen: CD4+ or CD8+ T cells sorted from blood, collected in a trial of the OX40 agonist ivuxolimab.

DNA of the CDR3: TGTGCCAGCAGTTTGTTAAATGGGGGAGACTCTCCGTTCTTC. Protein: CASSLLNGGDSPFF. The rearrangement joins TRBV27 to TRBJ2-1; D tentatively fits TRBD1 or TRBD2 (5 bases each). In germline, CDR1 is MNHEY, CDR2 SMNVEV (reference sequence). Trimming cost V 3 bases and J 15 bases, with 21 bases left between them. This CDR3 has 14 residues.